This passage covers 27 T cell receptor beta chains from one sample sequenced in a study of post-analysis software for immune sequencing data. Findings and caveats of the study: When patients were compared with controls, 4 or 5 TRBV segments were more frequent, TRBV5-6, TRBV5-1 and TRBV20-1 among them.

Unique molecular identifiers tagged the TCR beta cDNA libraries. TCRdb ran MiXCR on the PCR reads and lists one entry per CDR3 protein. Of approximately 770,000 distinct CDR3 sequences in the sample, roughly 46% were seen once. Their cognate antigens are unknown. Sequencing input: blood. Source of these receptors: a girl aged 10 to 17 with multiple sclerosis.

The gene calls are TRBV6-2 or TRBV6-3 and TRBJ2-6; TRBD2 aligns across 13 bases. V gave up 5 bases and J gave up 0 bases; unmatched junction bases: 4. The CDR3 runs 18 residues. Germline assignment: CDR1 MNHEY and CDR2 SVGEGT. The CDR3 bases are TGTGCCAGCAGTCAGACTAGCGGGAGGACCTCTGGGGCCAACGTCCTGACTTTC. Its translation is CASSQTSGRTSGANVLTF.

The CDR3 region has the DNA TGCAGTGCCGGGCGCGGGAGTGCGGTAGCCTACGAGCAGTACTTC. This gives the protein CSAGRGSAVAYEQYF. V gene TRBV20-1 combines with J gene TRBJ2-7, with 7 bases that match TRBD2. Germline V CDR1 and CDR2: DFQATT, SNEGSKA (reference sequence). This CDR3 comprises 15 residues. J was trimmed by 2 bases and V by 6 bases; bases with no gene match: 13.

This clonotype was recorded a few times. The gene calls are TRBV4-2 and TRBJ1-2; D is ambiguous. Germline CDR1 is LGHNA and CDR2 is YNFKEQ. V dropped 5 bases and J dropped 4 bases, with 17 bases sitting between them. CDR3 length: 15 amino acids. CDR3 residues: CASSDVDPRLYGYTF. DNA of the CDR3: TGTGCCAGCAGCGACGTAGACCCGCGTCTCTATGGCTACACCTTC.

The chain uses TRBV20-1 and TRBJ2-1, with 9 bases lining up with TRBD2. The germline CDR1 and CDR2 sequences are DFQATT and SNEGSKA (reference sequence). The CDR3 is 14 amino acids. Trimming removed 4 bases from V and 5 bases from J; junction bases left unmatched: 6. CDR3 nucleotides: TGCAGTGCTACCAGGGCTAGCGGGAACAATGAGCAGTTCTTC. This sequence encodes CSATRASGNNEQFF.

In this sample, this clonotype turned up a few times. The DNA for the CDR3 is TGTGCCAGCAGCGGTCCCCACAATGAGCAGTTCTTC. Translation: CASSGPHNEQFF. V and J are TRBV12-3 or TRBV12-4 and TRBJ2-1, with D uncertain. Between the trimmed V and J ends, which lost 6 bases and 5 bases, there was a span of 8 bases. The CDR3 extends over 12 amino acids.

This chain uses TRBV5-5 with TRBJ2-4; 10 bases agree with TRBD2. Germline lookup yields CDR1 SGHKS and CDR2 YYEKEE (reference sequence). The J segment lost 13 bases and the V segment lost 1 base, leaving 11 bases of the junction unmatched. The CDR3 is made up of 15 amino acids. DNA for the CDR3: TGTGCCAGCAGCTTGACTAGCGGGATCCTCGGGGGGCAGTACTTC. It encodes CASSLTSGILGGQYF.

The chain recombines TRBV13 with TRBJ2-1; 9 positions match TRBD2. J lost 6 bases, V lost 2 bases, and 11 bases had no gene match. Germline CDR1 PRHDT, CDR2 FYEKMQ (reference sequence). This CDR3 is 17 amino acids long. CDR3 bases: TGTGCCAGCAGCTTAAGTCCCGAGCGGGGGGCGGGCAATGAGCAGTTCTTC. It encodes CASSLSPERGAGNEQFF.

This clonotype was recorded a few times. J is TRBJ1-1 and V is TRBV29-1; no reliable D call. The CDR3 runs to 13 residues. The V gene's germline CDR1 is SQVTM and CDR2 ANQGSEA. V was trimmed by 7 bases and J by 3 bases, leaving 15 bases between them. The CDR3 is CSETREEHTEAFF. The CDR3 DNA sequence: TGCAGCGAAACCCGGGAGGAACACACTGAAGCTTTCTTT.

This rearrangement joins TRBV6-5 to TRBJ2-4; D ambiguous. TRBJ2-7 explains the end of the DNA better; the J call may be wrong. Germline V lookup: CDR1 MNHEY, CDR2 SVGAGI. The CDR3 length is 11 residues. The CDR3 here is CASSHFSEQYF. The DNA of the CDR3 is TGTGCCAGCAGTCACTTCTCCGAGCAGTACTTC.

The chain recombines TRBV7-2 with TRBJ2-5; 12 bases are a match to TRBD2. J lost 5 bases, V lost 3 bases, and 4 bases had no gene match. CDR1 SGHTA and CDR2 FQGNSA come from the germline V gene. The CDR3 totals 15 residues. CDR3 DNA sequence: TGTGCCAGCAGCTTCTGGACTAGCGGGAAGGAGACCCAGTACTTC. Amino acid sequence: CASSFWTSGKETQYF.

This chain connects TRBV20-1 to TRBJ2-1, with D tentatively TRBD1 or TRBD2 (5 bases each). Germline CDR1 reads DFQATT; CDR2 reads SNEGSKA (reference sequence). The length of the CDR3 is 15 residues. Trimming cost V 4 bases and J 0 bases, with 13 bases left between them. This CDR3 reads CSANSGTTSYNEQFF. CDR3 bases: TGCAGTGCTAACTCCGGGACCACCTCCTACAATGAGCAGTTCTTC.

The chain couples TRBV27 to TRBJ2-7; TRBD2 agrees at 10 bases. Germline V gene data show CDR1 as MNHEY and CDR2 as SMNVEV (reference sequence). The CDR3 consists of 15 residues. After removal of 2 bases from V and 2 bases from J, the junction contained 3 bases not matched to a gene. CDR3 residues: CASSLLAGVTYEQYF. The CDR3 DNA sequence: TGTGCCAGCAGTTTACTAGCGGGAGTAACCTACGAGCAGTACTTC.

The CDR3 DNA reads TGTGCCAGCAGTTACGCCGGGACAGGTCTGACCTACGAGCAGTACTTC. Its translation: CASSYAGTGLTYEQYF. The chain carries TRBV6-2 or TRBV6-3 and TRBJ2-7; 8 bases map to TRBD1. The CDR3 extends over 16 amino acids. The trim removed 2 bases at V and 2 bases at J, leaving 8 bases unmatched. Germline lookup yields CDR1 MNHEY and CDR2 SVGEGT.

The chain joins TRBV7-2 to TRBJ2-3, with TRBD2 identical over 8 bases. V trimming: 3 bases; J trimming: 0 bases; junction bases outside the gene matches: 5. CDR3 length: 16 residues. Germline CDR1 is SGHTA and CDR2 is FQGNSA. CDR3 in DNA: TGTGCCAGCAGCTTTTCGGGGGGGAGGAGCACAGATACGCAGTATTTT. As protein: CASSFSGGRSTDTQYF.

J is TRBJ2-1 and V is TRBV12-3 or TRBV12-4, with 11 bases lining up with TRBD2. The ends lost 8 bases at V and 4 bases at J; junction bases unmatched: 7. This CDR3 is built from 15 residues. DNA for the CDR3: TGTGCCAGCCGACACCCTAGCGGGGGGTACAATGAGCAGTTCTTC. Amino acid sequence: CASRHPSGGYNEQFF.

This clonotype has just a few counts. For the CDR3, the DNA is TGCAGCGTTGGGGGGCTCGCCAAAAACATTCAGTACTTC. Translation: CSVGGLAKNIQYF. The V and J genes are TRBV29-1 and TRBJ2-4; the D gene is possibly TRBD1 (6 bases). Germline V CDR1 and CDR2: SQVTM, ANQGSEA. V lost 4 bases and J lost 1, with 8 bases in between. This CDR3 contains 13 residues.

This clonotype was counted only a few times. The chain employs TRBV7-3 and TRBJ2-3; D may be TRBD2 (5 bases). The CDR3 consists of 14 residues. Germline V gene data show CDR1 as SGHTA and CDR2 as FQGTGA. V was cut by 5 bases and J by 5 bases, with 14 bases left in between. The CDR3 nucleotides read TGTGCCAGCAGCCCCGGGGTAGCAAGAGATACGCAGTATTTT. This codes for CASSPGVARDTQYF.

The count of this clonotype is one. CDR3 sequence reads: CSVVLGLGDSYEQYF. The CDR3 DNA follows: TGCAGCGTGGTGCTGGGACTAGGCGACTCCTACGAGCAGTACTTC. V is TRBV29-1 and J is TRBJ2-7; 8 bases are shared with TRBD2. The CDR3 has 15 residues. Germline V gives CDR1 SQVTM, CDR2 ANQGSEA. J was trimmed by 0 bases and V by 6 bases; bases with no gene match: 10.

This clonotype was seen only a few times. V gene TRBV29-1 combines with J gene TRBJ1-4; the D is unclear. Germline V gene data show CDR1 as SQVTM and CDR2 as ANQGSEA. V was shortened by 4 bases and J by 2 bases, with 8 bases between the two germline ends. The CDR3 covers 13 residues. In nucleotides, the CDR3 is TGCAGCGTTGTTGAGAGGACTAATGAAAAACTGTTTTTT. Translation gives CSVVERTNEKLFF.

This chain connects TRBV12-3 or TRBV12-4 to TRBJ2-2, with D uncertain. CDR3 size: 16 residues. Trimming removed 3 bases at V and 0 bases at J, with 11 bases between. The CDR3 loop reads CASSFGYSPNTGELFF. The CDR3 DNA reads as TGTGCCAGCAGTTTCGGATATAGCCCGAACACCGGGGAGCTGTTTTTT.

This clonotype has just a few counts. The V gene is TRBV3-1, the J gene TRBJ2-7; D assignment may be TRBD1 or TRBD2 (5 bases each). Germline assignment: CDR1 LGHDT and CDR2 YNNKEL (reference sequence). V shed 0 bases and J shed 0 bases, with 9 bases lying between them. This CDR3 has 15 amino acids. This CDR3 reads CASSQEAGSSYEQYF. CDR3 DNA: TGTGCCAGCAGCCAAGAGGCAGGGAGCTCCTACGAGCAGTACTTC.

This clonotype was observed a few times. The V gene is TRBV27, the J gene TRBJ2-7, with no clear D. The V end was cut by 5 bases, the J end by 0 bases, with 11 bases between. CDR3 length: 14 residues. Germline V gene data show CDR1 as MNHEY and CDR2 as SMNVEV (reference sequence). The CDR3 sequence: CASSPHSSSYEQYF. CDR3 sequence (DNA): TGTGCCAGCAGTCCTCACTCGAGCTCCTACGAGCAGTACTTC.

The chain employs TRBV12-3 or TRBV12-4 and TRBJ1-2, with a possible D match to TRBD1 (5 bases). Trimming removed 3 bases at V and 9 bases at J, with 14 bases between. This CDR3 comprises 13 residues. CDR3 region: CASSFGHQGRYTF. CDR3 DNA sequence: TGTGCCAGCAGTTTCGGACACCAGGGCCGCTACACCTTC.

V and J are TRBV12-3 or TRBV12-4 and TRBJ1-1; D perhaps matches TRBD1 (5 bases). The CDR3 is 14 amino acids. V was pared by 1 base and J by 7 bases, with 13 bases between. The CDR3 reads CASSLGQPGGEAFF. As DNA, the CDR3 is TGTGCCAGCAGTTTAGGGCAGCCTGGGGGTGAAGCTTTCTTT.

The rearrangement links TRBV29-1 to TRBJ1-1; D possibly corresponds to TRBD1 (6 bases). Germline V gene lookup returns CDR1 SQVTM and CDR2 ANQGSEA. V shed 5 bases and J shed 5 bases, with 15 bases lying between them. The CDR3 covers 13 residues. Here the CDR3 DNA reads TGCAGCGTTTGGAGGGACCAGGGGACTGAAGCTTTCTTT. Encoded protein: CSVWRDQGTEAFF.

This clonotype was observed a few times. V gene TRBV7-2 combines with J gene TRBJ2-5; D unresolved. The V end lost 4 bases, the J end lost 4 bases, and 10 bases lay between the germline ends. CDR1 SGHTA and CDR2 FQGNSA come from the germline V gene. This CDR3 is built from 13 residues. The CDR3: CASSSYWGETQYF. CDR3 in DNA: TGTGCCAGCAGCTCCTACTGGGGAGAGACCCAGTACTTC.

The chain employs TRBV4-2 and TRBJ1-5, with TRBD1 identical over 10 bases. J was trimmed by 6 bases and V by 1 base; bases with no gene match: 3. Germline loops: CDR1 LGHNA, CDR2 YNFKEQ. The CDR3 spans 15 residues. The CDR3 loop reads CASSQGTGGLQPQHF. The CDR3 region has the DNA TGTGCCAGCAGCCAAGGGACAGGGGGACTTCAGCCCCAGCATTTT.